This is a list of T cell receptor beta chains from one sample in a study of blood T cell repertoires in COVID-19. Generated by immunoSEQ multiplex PCR, the TCRdb table keeps only in-frame clones and is missing some. In the table there are approximately 380,000 clones, roughly nine tenths of which are singletons. The sample taken for sequencing was PBMCs or T cells enriched from blood (not recorded which). These receptor sequences come from a woman aged 40 to 55 who had been exposed to COVID-19. The CDR3 runs from the conserved cysteine through the conserved F or W. D genes are given only for firm matches. Some rows have no size entry. The others give once, few or many, or a class for an expanded clone.

>TRBD2|TRBJ2-6|-|TRBV5-4
CASSQRLAGGPGANVLTF
TGTGCCAGCAGCCAAAGACTAGCGGGGGGGCCTGGGGCCAACGTCCTGACTTTC
>-|TRBJ1-1|-|TRBV7-9
CASSSPGGEAFF
TGTGCCAGCAGCTCCCCCGGGGGTGAAGCTTTCTTT
>-|TRBJ1-2|-|TRBV25-1
CASSFGQGFGYTF
TGTGCCAGCAGTTTTGGGCAGGGGTTTGGCTACACCTTC
>TRBD1|TRBJ1-2|-|TRBV6-1
CASSVLPGQANYGYTF
TGTGCCAGCAGTGTCCTTCCGGGACAGGCAAACTATGGCTACACCTTC
>-|TRBJ1-2|-|TRBV5-4
CASGVGGTYGYTF
TGTGCCAGTGGAGTGGGAGGTACCTATGGCTACACCTTC
>-|TRBJ2-7|-|TRBV24-1
CATSQTGTYEQYF
TGTGCCACCTCCCAGACAGGTACCTACGAGCAGTACTTC
>TRBD1|TRBJ1-6|-|TRBV14
CASSLTSGQTSPLHF
TGTGCCAGCAGCCTAACGTCGGGACAGACTTCACCCCTCCACTTT
>TRBD1|TRBJ1-1|-|TRBV12-3/TRBV12-4
CASSQTGGTEAFF
TGTGCCAGCAGTCAAACAGGGGGCACTGAAGCTTTCTTT
>TRBD1|TRBJ2-7|few|TRBV30
CAWRDRHYEQYF
TGTGCCTGGAGGGACAGGCACTACGAGCAGTACTTC
>TRBD1|TRBJ1-1|-|TRBV11-3
CASSRQGSEAFF
TGTGCCAGCAGCCGACAGGGGAGTGAAGCTTTCTTT
>TRBD2|TRBJ2-1|-|TRBV15
CATSRAGGGSYNEQFF
TGTGCCACCAGCAGAGCCGGCGGGGGCTCCTACAATGAGCAGTTCTTC
>-|TRBJ1-3|once|TRBV30
CAWSVVRGTGNTIYF
TGTGCCTGGAGTGTAGTCAGGGGAACTGGAAACACCATATATTTT
>TRBD2|TRBJ2-1|-|TRBV7-9
CASRLAGGNEQFF
TGTGCCAGCCGACTAGCGGGGGGAAATGAGCAGTTCTTC
>-|TRBJ2-4|-|TRBV7-2
CASSSRLGGNIQYF
TGTGCCAGCAGCTCGCGGTTGGGGGGAAACATTCAGTACTTC
>-|TRBJ1-2|-|TRBV7-9
CASALGQGSYGYTF
TGTGCCAGCGCCTTGGGGCAGGGCTCATATGGCTACACCTTC